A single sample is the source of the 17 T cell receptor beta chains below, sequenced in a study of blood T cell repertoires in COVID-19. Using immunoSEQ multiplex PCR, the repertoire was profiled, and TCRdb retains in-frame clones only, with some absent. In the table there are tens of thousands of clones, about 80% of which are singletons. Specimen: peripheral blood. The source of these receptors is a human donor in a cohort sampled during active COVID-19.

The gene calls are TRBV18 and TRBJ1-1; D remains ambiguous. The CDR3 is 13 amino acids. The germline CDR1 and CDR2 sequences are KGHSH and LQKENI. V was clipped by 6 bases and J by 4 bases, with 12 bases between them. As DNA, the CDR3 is TGTGCCAGCTCGCCCGAGACGGGCACTGAAGCTTTCTTT. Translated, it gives CASSPETGTEAFF.

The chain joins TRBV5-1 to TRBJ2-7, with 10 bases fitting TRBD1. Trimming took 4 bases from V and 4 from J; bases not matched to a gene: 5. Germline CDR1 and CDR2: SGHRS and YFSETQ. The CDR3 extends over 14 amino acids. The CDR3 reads CASSVGTGDYEQYF. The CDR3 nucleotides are TGCGCCAGCAGCGTCGGGACAGGGGATTACGAGCAGTACTTC.

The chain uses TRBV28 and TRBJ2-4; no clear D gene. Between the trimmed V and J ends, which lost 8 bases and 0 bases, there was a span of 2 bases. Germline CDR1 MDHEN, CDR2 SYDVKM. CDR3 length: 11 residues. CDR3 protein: CASLAKNIQYF. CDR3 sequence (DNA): TGTGCCAGCCTAGCCAAAAACATTCAGTACTTC. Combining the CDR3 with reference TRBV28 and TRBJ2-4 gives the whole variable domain DVKVTQSSRYLVKRTGEKVFLECVQDMDHENMFWYRQDPGLGLRLIYFSYDVKMKEKGDIPEGYSVSREKKERFSLILESASTNQTSMYLCASLAKNIQYFGAGTRLSVL.

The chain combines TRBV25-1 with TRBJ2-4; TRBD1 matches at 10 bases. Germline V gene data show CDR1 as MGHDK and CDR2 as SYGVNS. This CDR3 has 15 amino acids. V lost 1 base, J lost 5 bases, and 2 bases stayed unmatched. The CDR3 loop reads CASSEWGTGENIQYF. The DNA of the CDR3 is TGTGCCAGCAGTGAATGGGGGACAGGGGAAAACATTCAGTACTTC.

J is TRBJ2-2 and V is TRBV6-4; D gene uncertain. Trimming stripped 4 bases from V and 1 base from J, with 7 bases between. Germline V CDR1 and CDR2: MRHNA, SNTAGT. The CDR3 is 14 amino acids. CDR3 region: CASSVEVNTGELFF. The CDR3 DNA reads TGTGCCAGCAGTGTCGAGGTGAACACCGGGGAGCTGTTTTTT.

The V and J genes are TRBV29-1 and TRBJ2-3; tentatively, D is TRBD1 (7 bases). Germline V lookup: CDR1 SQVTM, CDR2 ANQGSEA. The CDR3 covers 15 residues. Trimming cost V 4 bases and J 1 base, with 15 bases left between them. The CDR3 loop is CSVAASGGRTDTQYF. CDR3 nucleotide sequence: TGCAGCGTTGCCGCGTCAGGGGGGCGCACAGATACGCAGTATTTT.

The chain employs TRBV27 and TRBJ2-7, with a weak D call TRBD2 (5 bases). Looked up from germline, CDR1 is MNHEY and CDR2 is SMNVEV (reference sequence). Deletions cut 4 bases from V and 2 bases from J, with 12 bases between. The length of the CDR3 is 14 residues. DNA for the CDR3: TGTGCCAGCAGTTCGCTACTAGAACCCTACGAGCAGTACTTC. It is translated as CASSSLLEPYEQYF.

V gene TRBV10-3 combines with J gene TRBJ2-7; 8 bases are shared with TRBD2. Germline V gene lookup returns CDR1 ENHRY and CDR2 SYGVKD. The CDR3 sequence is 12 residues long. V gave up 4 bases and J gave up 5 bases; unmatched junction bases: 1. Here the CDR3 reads CAISAGGDEQYF. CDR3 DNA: TGTGCCATCAGTGCGGGGGGGGACGAGCAGTACTTC.

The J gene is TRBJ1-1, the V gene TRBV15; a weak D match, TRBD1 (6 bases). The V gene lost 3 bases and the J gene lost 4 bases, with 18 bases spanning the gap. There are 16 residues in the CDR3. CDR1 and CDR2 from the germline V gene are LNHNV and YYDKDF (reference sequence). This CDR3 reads CATSRKRGGPSTEAFF. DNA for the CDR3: TGTGCCACCAGCAGGAAAAGAGGGGGACCCTCCACTGAAGCTTTCTTT. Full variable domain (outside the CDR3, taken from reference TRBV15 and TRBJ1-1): DAMVIQNPRYQVTQFGKPVTLSCSQTLNHNVMYWYQQKSSQAPKLLFHYYDKDFNNEADTPDNFQSRRPNTSFCFLDIRSPGLGDTAMYLCATSRKRGGPSTEAFFGQGTRLTVV.

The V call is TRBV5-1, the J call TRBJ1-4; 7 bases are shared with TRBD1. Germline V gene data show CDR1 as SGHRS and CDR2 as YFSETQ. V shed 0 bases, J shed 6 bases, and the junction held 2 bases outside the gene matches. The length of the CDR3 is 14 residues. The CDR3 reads CASSLGQGDEKLFF. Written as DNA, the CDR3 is TGCGCCAGCAGCTTGGGACAGGGCGATGAAAAACTGTTTTTT.

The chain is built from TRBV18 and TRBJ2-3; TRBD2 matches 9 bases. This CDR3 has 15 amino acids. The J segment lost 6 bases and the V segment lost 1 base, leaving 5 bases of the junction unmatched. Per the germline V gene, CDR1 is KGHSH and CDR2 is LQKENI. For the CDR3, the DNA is TGTGCCAGCTCACCACAGACTAGCGGACTGGATACGCAGTATTTT. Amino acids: CASSPQTSGLDTQYF.

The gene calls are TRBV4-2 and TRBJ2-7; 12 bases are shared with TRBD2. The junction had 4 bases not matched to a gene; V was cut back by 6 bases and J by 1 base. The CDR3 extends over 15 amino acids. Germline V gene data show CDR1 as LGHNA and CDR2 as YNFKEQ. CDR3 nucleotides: TGTGCCAGCAGACTAGCGGGGGGCCGGTCCTACGAGCAGTACTTC. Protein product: CASRLAGGRSYEQYF.

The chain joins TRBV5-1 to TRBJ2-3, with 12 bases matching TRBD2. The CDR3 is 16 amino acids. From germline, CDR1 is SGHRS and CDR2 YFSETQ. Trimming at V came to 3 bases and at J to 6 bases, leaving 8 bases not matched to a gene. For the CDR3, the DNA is TGCGCCAGCAGCTCTACGCTAGCGGGAGGGATCGATACGCAGTATTTT. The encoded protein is CASSSTLAGGIDTQYF.

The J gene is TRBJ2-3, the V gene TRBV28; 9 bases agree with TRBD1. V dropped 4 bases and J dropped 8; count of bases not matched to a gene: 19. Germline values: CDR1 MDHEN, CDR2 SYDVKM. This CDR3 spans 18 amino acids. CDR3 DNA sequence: TGTGCCAGCAGTTCACCTTCAACCGGACAGGGGCGTTTGGTTACGCAGTATTTT. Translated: CASSSPSTGQGRLVTQYF.

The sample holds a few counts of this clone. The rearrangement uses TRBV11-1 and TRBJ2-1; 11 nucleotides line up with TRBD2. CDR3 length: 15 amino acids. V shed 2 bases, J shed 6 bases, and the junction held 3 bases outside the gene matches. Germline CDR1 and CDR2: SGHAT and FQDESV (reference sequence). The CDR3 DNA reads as TGTGCCAGCAGCTTAACTAGCGGGAGTACCAATGAGCAGTTCTTC. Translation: CASSLTSGSTNEQFF.

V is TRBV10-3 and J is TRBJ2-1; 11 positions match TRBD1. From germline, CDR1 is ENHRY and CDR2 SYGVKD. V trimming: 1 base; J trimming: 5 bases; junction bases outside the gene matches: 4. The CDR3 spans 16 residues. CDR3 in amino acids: CAISEWGQGGNNEQFF. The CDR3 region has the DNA TGTGCCATCAGTGAGTGGGGACAGGGGGGGAACAATGAGCAGTTCTTC.

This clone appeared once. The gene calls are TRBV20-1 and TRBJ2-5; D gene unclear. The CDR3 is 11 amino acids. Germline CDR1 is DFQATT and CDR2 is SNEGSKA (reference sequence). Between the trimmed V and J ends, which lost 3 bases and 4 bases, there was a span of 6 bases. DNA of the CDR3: TGCAGTGCTAGTCCGGGAGAGACCCAGTACTTC. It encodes CSASPGETQYF.